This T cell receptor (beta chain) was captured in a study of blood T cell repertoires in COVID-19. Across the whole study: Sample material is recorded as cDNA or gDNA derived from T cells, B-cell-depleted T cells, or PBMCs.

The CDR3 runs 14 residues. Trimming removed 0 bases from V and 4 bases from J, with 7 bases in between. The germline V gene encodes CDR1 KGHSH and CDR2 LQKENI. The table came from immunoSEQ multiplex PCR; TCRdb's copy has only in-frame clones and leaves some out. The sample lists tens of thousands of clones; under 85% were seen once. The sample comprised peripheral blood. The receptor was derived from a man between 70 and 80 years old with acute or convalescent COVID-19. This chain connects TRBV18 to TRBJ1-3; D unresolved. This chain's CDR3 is CASSPPPQGNTIYF. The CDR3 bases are TGTGCCAGCTCACCACCCCCGCAGGGAAACACCATATATTTT.